This TCR beta chain was sequenced during a study of shared clonotypes between healthy human individuals. Findings and caveats of the study: Among donors, the sharing of clonotypes was expected to be influenced by sequencing depth. A generally larger estimated richness was seen in naive subsets than in memory subsets.

Worth noting for this clone: Antigen specificity is unknown.

When replicate PCRs were run on sorted subsets, they used roughly 0.2 ug DNA, about 31,000 T cell genomes. Here immunoSEQ multiplex PCR was the method, and the copy in TCRdb shows in-frame clones only, minus some. The sample yields about 190,000 clones, approximately 62% seen once. In germline, CDR1 is SGHTA, CDR2 FQGNSA. The J segment lost 6 bases and the V segment lost 5 bases, leaving 10 bases of the junction unmatched. The CDR3 runs 16 residues. The source of this sequence is a man aged 25-45 years in good health. V usage is TRBV7-2 and J usage is TRBJ2-3, with TRBD2 matching over 11 bases. The specimen sequenced was memory CD4+ T cells sorted from blood. Subset meaning: CD45RA-negative fraction. CDR3 region: CASSPSLAGVSDTQYF. As DNA, the CDR3 is TGTGCCAGCAGCCCCTCACTAGCGGGAGTTTCGGATACGCAGTATTTT.